This T cell receptor beta chain was sequenced during a study of OX40 agonist ivuxolimab in advanced cancers. Study-wide context: Of the participants, 35% to 50% had some prior anti-PD-1, anti-PD-L1 or anti-CTLA-4 therapy, which was allowed.

The V gene's germline CDR1 is SGHRS and CDR2 YFSETQ. The CDR3 length is 14 residues. The ends lost 7 bases at V and 0 bases at J; junction bases unmatched: 0. Clones were sequenced by immunoSEQ multiplex PCR, and TCRdb holds only the in-frame ones, with some missing. The table shows about 62,000 clones, with about four fifths occurring only once. The TCR was taken from an adult with an advanced solid tumor such as melanoma, head and neck, liver or kidney cancer. The sample here was CD4+ or CD8+ T cells sorted from blood, taken in a trial of the OX40 agonist ivuxolimab. The chain has TRBV5-1 and TRBJ2-3; TRBD2 aligns across 12 bases. CDR3 sequence reads: CASGLAGSTDTQYF. CDR3 nucleotides: TGCGCCAGCGGACTAGCGGGGAGCACAGATACGCAGTATTTT.